This TCR beta chain is from a study of PD-1 blockade in mismatch repair-deficient tumors. Study in general: All were previously treated, progressing patients with some twelve mismatch repair-deficient cancer types.

The TCR-sequenced patients were a few responders to pembrolizumab. Remarks on this clone: Its target is unknown.

Repertoires were generated with immunoSEQ multiplex PCR, while TCRdb's copy carries only in-frame clones and drops some. Of approximately 110,000 clones listed, around three quarters are singletons. Points from the study as a whole: Tumor-resident clones, often absent from pretreatment blood, expanded after pembrolizumab and then contracted.

Sequencing used peripheral blood, obtained 60 weeks after starting pembrolizumab. This clonotype was sampled from an adult with mismatch repair-deficient cancer.

CDR3 sequence (DNA): TGTGCCAGCAAGGGCACCTCCTACGAGCAGTACTTC. Encoded protein: CASKGTSYEQYF. The chain combines TRBV2 with TRBJ2-7; no clear D gene. Germline loops: CDR1 SNHLY, CDR2 FYNNEI. The CDR3 spans 12 residues. The V gene lost 7 bases and the J gene lost 0 bases, with 7 bases spanning the gap.